These T cell receptor beta chains were read from a single sample in a study of response to subunit inactivated influenza vaccine. Each CDR3 protein is one row after TCRdb ran MiXCR on the RT-PCR reads. Seen here are around 850,000 distinct CDR3 sequences, about 18% observed once, and the top ten hold under 13%. This sample comprised PBMCs from blood, obtained more than 4 days after vaccination. The source of these receptors is a man aged 50 or older who received an inactivated influenza vaccine. Each CDR3 is given with its conserved first and last residue. The order of the fields is V gene, CDR3 length, J gene, D gene, clone size, CDR3 protein, CDR3 DNA. D genes are given only for firm matches. Clone size is given for some rows only: seen once, a few or many times, or a class if the clone is expanded.

v_call: TRBV7-2; cdr3_length: 16; j_call: TRBJ2-3; d_call: TRBD2; clone_size: -; cdr3_aa: CASSPTTSGVGDTQYF; cdr3_nt: TGTGCCAGCAGCCCCACCACTAGCGGAGTCGGAGATACGCAGTATTTT
v_call: TRBV7-2; cdr3_length: 13; j_call: TRBJ1-5; d_call: -; clone_size: -; cdr3_aa: CASSFQGTIPQHF; cdr3_nt: TGTGCCAGCAGCTTTCAGGGTACTATCCCCCAGCATTTT
v_call: TRBV20-1; cdr3_length: 13; j_call: TRBJ2-7; d_call: TRBD1; clone_size: few; cdr3_aa: CSAWVGTAYEQYF; cdr3_nt: TGCAGTGCTTGGGTAGGGACAGCCTACGAGCAGTACTTC
v_call: TRBV5-1; cdr3_length: 14; j_call: TRBJ1-2; d_call: TRBD1; clone_size: -; cdr3_aa: CASNLDRDNYGYTF; cdr3_nt: TGCGCCAGCAACCTGGACAGGGACAACTATGGCTACACCTTC
v_call: TRBV20-1; cdr3_length: 16; j_call: TRBJ2-5; d_call: -; clone_size: -; cdr3_aa: CSATTLSKTNQETQYF; cdr3_nt: TGCAGTGCCACCACCTTATCAAAGACAAACCAAGAGACCCAGTACTTC
v_call: TRBV5-1; cdr3_length: 16; j_call: TRBJ1-6; d_call: TRBD1; clone_size: few; cdr3_aa: CASRAGTGTGYSPLHF; cdr3_nt: TGCGCCAGCAGGGCCGGGACAGGGACCGGTTATTCACCCCTCCACTTT
v_call: TRBV12-3/TRBV12-4; cdr3_length: 14; j_call: TRBJ1-1; d_call: -; clone_size: few; cdr3_aa: CASSFPRVSGEAFF; cdr3_nt: TGTGCCAGCAGTTTTCCAAGGGTCTCGGGTGAAGCTTTCTTT
v_call: TRBV11-2; cdr3_length: 17; j_call: TRBJ2-1; d_call: TRBD2; clone_size: -; cdr3_aa: CASSLLGPTSGSNEQFF; cdr3_nt: TGTGCCAGCAGCTTATTAGGCCCTACTAGCGGGAGTAATGAGCAGTTCTTC
v_call: TRBV20-1; cdr3_length: 16; j_call: TRBJ1-6; d_call: -; clone_size: few; cdr3_aa: CSARLSSSSYNSPLHF; cdr3_nt: TGCAGTGCTAGATTATCAAGCAGCTCTTATAATTCACCCCTCCACTTT
v_call: TRBV27; cdr3_length: 15; j_call: TRBJ2-5; d_call: TRBD2; clone_size: -; cdr3_aa: CASRPLAGGPPTQYF; cdr3_nt: TGTGCCAGCAGACCCCTAGCGGGGGGGCCTCCGACCCAGTACTTC
v_call: TRBV6-5; cdr3_length: 12; j_call: TRBJ1-1; d_call: -; clone_size: -; cdr3_aa: CASRESGKKAFF; cdr3_nt: TGTGCCAGCAGGGAATCAGGGAAGAAAGCTTTCTTT
v_call: TRBV12-3/TRBV12-4; cdr3_length: 13; j_call: TRBJ2-5; d_call: -; clone_size: many; cdr3_aa: CASSFQGQETQYF; cdr3_nt: TGTGCCAGCAGTTTTCAGGGGCAAGAGACCCAGTACTTC
v_call: TRBV4-3; cdr3_length: 13; j_call: TRBJ1-1; d_call: -; clone_size: many; cdr3_aa: CASSPSWNTEAFF; cdr3_nt: TGCGCCAGCAGCCCTTCATGGAACACTGAAGCTTTCTTT
v_call: TRBV20-1; cdr3_length: 15; j_call: TRBJ2-3; d_call: -; clone_size: -; cdr3_aa: CSAGVAQRVPDTQYF; cdr3_nt: TGCAGTGCTGGAGTGGCGCAAAGGGTCCCAGATACGCAGTATTTT
v_call: TRBV5-1; cdr3_length: 16; j_call: TRBJ2-1; d_call: TRBD1; clone_size: many; cdr3_aa: CASSLAFGQGYNEQFF; cdr3_nt: TGCGCCAGCAGCTTGGCCTTCGGACAGGGGTACAATGAGCAGTTCTTC
v_call: TRBV24-1; cdr3_length: 16; j_call: TRBJ2-7; d_call: TRBD1; clone_size: few; cdr3_aa: CATSDPTGTGSDEQYF; cdr3_nt: TGTGCCACCAGTGACCCAACCGGGACAGGGTCGGACGAGCAGTACTTC
v_call: TRBV20-1; cdr3_length: 16; j_call: TRBJ2-5; d_call: TRBD2; clone_size: -; cdr3_aa: CSARDWGSGDGETQYF; cdr3_nt: TGCAGTGCTAGAGATTGGGGTAGCGGGGATGGTGAGACCCAGTACTTC
v_call: TRBV20-1; cdr3_length: 13; j_call: TRBJ2-5; d_call: -; clone_size: -; cdr3_aa: CSASPGASETQYF; cdr3_nt: TGCAGTGCTAGTCCGGGGGCGTCGGAGACCCAGTACTTC
v_call: TRBV29-1; cdr3_length: 11; j_call: TRBJ2-5; d_call: -; clone_size: few; cdr3_aa: CSVVKVETQYF; cdr3_nt: TGCAGCGTTGTCAAGGTTGAGACCCAGTACTTC
v_call: TRBV6-5; cdr3_length: 14; j_call: TRBJ1-2; d_call: -; clone_size: -; cdr3_aa: CASSYQTGGRPYTF; cdr3_nt: TGTGCCAGCAGTTACCAAACTGGGGGGAGACCCTACACCTTC
v_call: TRBV4-3; cdr3_length: 16; j_call: TRBJ2-2; d_call: -; clone_size: -; cdr3_aa: CASSQESGEGGEELFF; cdr3_nt: TGCGCCAGCAGCCAAGAAAGTGGGGAAGGGGGGGAGGAGCTGTTTTTT
v_call: TRBV29-1; cdr3_length: 12; j_call: TRBJ2-5; d_call: -; clone_size: -; cdr3_aa: CSVIGVVETQYF; cdr3_nt: TGCAGCGTTATAGGGGTTGTTGAGACCCAGTACTTC
v_call: TRBV6-5; cdr3_length: 19; j_call: TRBJ2-3; d_call: TRBD2; clone_size: few; cdr3_aa: CASSWGGLAGGASTDTQYF; cdr3_nt: TGTGCCAGCAGTTGGGGAGGACTAGCGGGGGGTGCTAGCACAGATACGCAGTATTTT
v_call: TRBV19; cdr3_length: 15; j_call: TRBJ2-5; d_call: -; clone_size: -; cdr3_aa: CASSIEHRPQETQYF; cdr3_nt: TGTGCCAGTAGTATAGAACACCGACCCCAAGAGACCCAGTACTTC
v_call: TRBV5-6; cdr3_length: 16; j_call: TRBJ2-4; d_call: -; clone_size: few; cdr3_aa: CASSLVRSSAKNIQYF; cdr3_nt: TGTGCCAGCAGCTTAGTCAGATCATCAGCCAAAAACATTCAGTACTTC
v_call: TRBV12-3/TRBV12-4; cdr3_length: 12; j_call: TRBJ2-7; d_call: TRBD1; clone_size: few; cdr3_aa: CASSPQGTEQYF; cdr3_nt: TGTGCCAGCAGTCCACAGGGGACCGAGCAGTACTTC
v_call: TRBV10-3; cdr3_length: 14; j_call: TRBJ2-7; d_call: TRBD1; clone_size: -; cdr3_aa: CAISEGEGASEQYF; cdr3_nt: TGTGCCATCAGTGAGGGAGAGGGGGCAAGCGAGCAGTACTTC
v_call: TRBV4-3; cdr3_length: 16; j_call: TRBJ2-1; d_call: -; clone_size: -; cdr3_aa: CASSPQPGWGASEQFF; cdr3_nt: TGCGCCAGCAGCCCCCAGCCCGGTTGGGGGGCCAGTGAGCAGTTCTTC
v_call: TRBV20-1; cdr3_length: 20; j_call: TRBJ2-7; d_call: -; clone_size: -; cdr3_aa: CSARVPPGLSHQINSYEQYF; cdr3_nt: TGCAGTGCTAGAGTGCCGCCGGGACTTAGCCACCAAATAAACTCCTACGAGCAGTACTTC
v_call: TRBV29-1; cdr3_length: 13; j_call: TRBJ2-1; d_call: -; clone_size: few; cdr3_aa: CSVAGRVYNEQFF; cdr3_nt: TGCAGCGTTGCTGGGAGAGTCTACAATGAGCAGTTCTTC
v_call: TRBV4-3; cdr3_length: 14; j_call: TRBJ1-2; d_call: -; clone_size: few; cdr3_aa: CASSPQGGKQGYTF; cdr3_nt: TGCGCCAGCAGCCCACAAGGGGGAAAGCAGGGCTACACCTTC
v_call: TRBV9; cdr3_length: 16; j_call: TRBJ2-3; d_call: TRBD1; clone_size: few; cdr3_aa: CASSATRTGNTDTQYF; cdr3_nt: TGTGCCAGCAGCGCCACCCGGACAGGGAACACAGATACGCAGTATTTT
v_call: TRBV12-3/TRBV12-4; cdr3_length: 14; j_call: TRBJ2-2; d_call: -; clone_size: few; cdr3_aa: CASRRGRITGELFF; cdr3_nt: TGTGCCAGCAGACGGGGGCGGATCACCGGGGAGCTGTTTTTT
v_call: TRBV29-1; cdr3_length: 14; j_call: TRBJ1-1; d_call: -; clone_size: many; cdr3_aa: CSVVTRAMNTEAFF; cdr3_nt: TGCAGCGTTGTAACGCGGGCTATGAACACTGAAGCTTTCTTT
v_call: TRBV20-1; cdr3_length: 11; j_call: TRBJ2-7; d_call: -; clone_size: few; cdr3_aa: CSAHRAVEQYF; cdr3_nt: TGCAGTGCGCACAGGGCGGTCGAGCAGTACTTC
v_call: TRBV12-3/TRBV12-4; cdr3_length: 15; j_call: TRBJ2-7; d_call: -; clone_size: -; cdr3_aa: CASSLQTGLNYEQYF; cdr3_nt: TGTGCCAGCAGTTTACAGACAGGCCTGAACTACGAGCAGTACTTC
v_call: TRBV20-1; cdr3_length: 14; j_call: TRBJ1-5; d_call: TRBD1; clone_size: -; cdr3_aa: CSARVGQGHQPQHF; cdr3_nt: TGCAGTGCTAGAGTTGGACAGGGGCATCAGCCCCAGCATTTT
v_call: TRBV5-1; cdr3_length: 15; j_call: TRBJ2-1; d_call: -; clone_size: few; cdr3_aa: CASSLAGGGVNEQFF; cdr3_nt: TGCGCCAGCAGCTTGGCAGGAGGTGGGGTCAATGAGCAGTTCTTC
v_call: TRBV7-9; cdr3_length: 13; j_call: TRBJ2-7; d_call: -; clone_size: -; cdr3_aa: CASSFSLGDEQYF; cdr3_nt: TGTGCCAGCAGCTTCAGTCTCGGGGACGAGCAGTACTTC
v_call: TRBV15; cdr3_length: 16; j_call: TRBJ2-3; d_call: -; clone_size: -; cdr3_aa: CATSRDPPPRSITQYF; cdr3_nt: TGTGCCACCAGCAGAGACCCCCCCCCGCGGAGTATTACGCAGTATTTT
v_call: TRBV9; cdr3_length: 15; j_call: TRBJ2-7; d_call: TRBD2; clone_size: once; cdr3_aa: CASSVDPSGSYEQYF; cdr3_nt: TGTGCCAGCAGCGTAGATCCTAGCGGGAGCTACGAGCAGTACTTC
v_call: TRBV14; cdr3_length: 15; j_call: TRBJ2-7; d_call: TRBD1; clone_size: few; cdr3_aa: CASSHLTGYPYEQYF; cdr3_nt: TGTGCCAGCAGCCATCTGACAGGGTACCCCTACGAGCAGTACTTC
v_call: TRBV5-6; cdr3_length: 14; j_call: TRBJ1-2; d_call: -; clone_size: few; cdr3_aa: CASSLGQEVLGYTF; cdr3_nt: TGTGCCAGCAGCTTGGGACAGGAGGTTCTTGGCTACACCTTC
v_call: TRBV7-2; cdr3_length: 14; j_call: TRBJ2-1; d_call: TRBD2; clone_size: many; cdr3_aa: CASSPRLAGNEQFF; cdr3_nt: TGTGCCAGCAGCCCGAGACTAGCCGGCAATGAGCAGTTCTTC
v_call: TRBV7-6; cdr3_length: 13; j_call: TRBJ2-1; d_call: -; clone_size: -; cdr3_aa: CASSTAGFNEQFF; cdr3_nt: TGTGCCAGCAGCACCGCCGGCTTCAACGAGCAGTTCTTC
v_call: TRBV2; cdr3_length: 12; j_call: TRBJ2-7; d_call: -; clone_size: -; cdr3_aa: CASVGTVTEQYF; cdr3_nt: TGTGCCAGCGTCGGGACGGTGACCGAGCAGTACTTC
v_call: TRBV20-1; cdr3_length: 11; j_call: TRBJ1-2; d_call: -; clone_size: -; cdr3_aa: CSASRVQGYTF; cdr3_nt: TGCAGTGCTAGCAGGGTCCAGGGCTACACCTTC
v_call: TRBV7-6; cdr3_length: 15; j_call: TRBJ2-1; d_call: -; clone_size: -; cdr3_aa: CASSLADFVGGEQFF; cdr3_nt: TGTGCCAGCAGCTTAGCGGATTTTGTAGGCGGTGAGCAGTTCTTC
v_call: TRBV6-6; cdr3_length: 11; j_call: TRBJ2-7; d_call: -; clone_size: few; cdr3_aa: CASSSGGHSYF; cdr3_nt: TGTGCCAGCAGTTCTGGAGGGCACTCGTACTTC
v_call: TRBV7-2; cdr3_length: 15; j_call: TRBJ2-7; d_call: -; clone_size: many; cdr3_aa: CASSLGGPGMDEQYF; cdr3_nt: TGTGCCAGCAGCTTGGGCGGTCCAGGGATGGACGAGCAGTACTTC
v_call: TRBV7-9; cdr3_length: 15; j_call: TRBJ2-5; d_call: TRBD2; clone_size: -; cdr3_aa: CASSLRRRENETQYF; cdr3_nt: TGTGCCAGCAGCTTAAGGCGGCGGGAGAATGAGACCCAGTACTTC
v_call: TRBV20-1; cdr3_length: 14; j_call: TRBJ1-5; d_call: -; clone_size: few; cdr3_aa: CSASGQKRFGPQHF; cdr3_nt: TGCAGTGCTAGTGGACAGAAGAGGTTTGGGCCCCAGCATTTT
v_call: TRBV5-1; cdr3_length: 14; j_call: TRBJ2-7; d_call: -; clone_size: -; cdr3_aa: CASSLDGLTYEQYF; cdr3_nt: TGCGCCAGCAGCTTGGACGGGCTTACCTACGAGCAGTACTTC
v_call: TRBV4-1; cdr3_length: 13; j_call: TRBJ2-5; d_call: -; clone_size: few; cdr3_aa: CASSQVVPEAQYF; cdr3_nt: TGCGCCAGCAGCCAAGTTGTCCCTGAGGCCCAGTACTTC
v_call: TRBV4-1; cdr3_length: 16; j_call: TRBJ1-5; d_call: TRBD1; clone_size: few; cdr3_aa: CASSQPGQGGNQPQHF; cdr3_nt: TGCGCCAGCAGCCAACCGGGACAGGGAGGGAATCAGCCCCAGCATTTT